This is a list of T cell receptor beta chains from one sample in a study of T cell responses to AZD1222 COVID-19 vaccine. The assay was immunoSEQ multiplex PCR, and TCRdb's table has in-frame clones only and misses some. The sample lists about 140,000 clones; roughly 91% were seen once. The sequencing here drew on peripheral blood, taken 28 days after the second AZD1222 dose. Every receptor here comes from an adult who received the AZD1222 COVID-19 vaccine. Each CDR3 is given with its conserved first and last residue. D genes are given only for firm matches. The size entry is marked missing in some rows and otherwise reads once, few, many or a size class.

TRBJ1-5,TRBV5-1,NA,few,TGCGCCAGCAGCTTAGACGGGGGCGTGGGTCAGCCCCAGCATTTT,CASSLDGGVGQPQHF
TRBJ1-2,TRBV18,NA,NA,TGTGCCAGCTCACCACCCAGCCCACTAACCTATGGCTACACCTTC,CASSPPSPLTYGYTF
TRBJ2-1,TRBV11-3,NA,NA,TGTGCCAGCAGCTTAAGGGGCCAGGACGTCCCCTTCTTC,CASSLRGQDVPFF
TRBJ2-5,TRBV21-1,NA,once,TGTGCCAACTCAGACAGGGGTCTGGAGACCCAGTACTTC,CANSDRGLETQYF
TRBJ1-2,TRBV29-1,NA,NA,TGCAGCGTTGAAGATCCGGTAGGGTTGGGAGGCTACACCTTC,CSVEDPVGLGGYTF
TRBJ2-2,TRBV7-9,NA,NA,TGTGCCAGCAGCTTAGGTACCCAGGCGAACACCGGGGAGCTGTTTTTT,CASSLGTQANTGELFF
TRBJ1-2,TRBV10-3,NA,NA,TGTGCCAGCCGGGGCATAGAGCCGTACTATGGCTACACCTTC,CASRGIEPYYGYTF
TRBJ2-7,TRBV6-5,TRBD2,NA,TGTGCCAGCAGTTCCGGGACTAGCGGCTACGAGCAGTACTTC,CASSSGTSGYEQYF
TRBJ2-7,TRBV28,TRBD2,NA,TGTGCCAGCATGGCTAGCGGAGGCTACGAGCAGTACTTC,CASMASGGYEQYF
TRBJ1-3,TRBV14,NA,once,TGTGCCAGCAGCCAAGATGGGGGAGTGTCAGGAAACACCATATATTTT,CASSQDGGVSGNTIYF
TRBJ1-2,TRBV28,NA,NA,TGTGCCAGCAGCGGCGGGGGGGCTGCTAACTATGGCTACACCTTC,CASSGGGAANYGYTF
TRBJ2-2,TRBV28,NA,once,TGTGCCAGCAGTGTGAACACCGGGGAGCTGTTTTTT,CASSVNTGELFF
TRBJ1-1,TRBV6-5,NA,NA,TGTGCCAGCAGTAACATTGCTCCTGAAGCTTTCTTT,CASSNIAPEAFF
TRBJ1-2,TRBV30,TRBD1,NA,TGTGCCGGAAAAAGGGACAGGACGATTAACTATGGCTACACCTTC,CAGKRDRTINYGYTF
TRBJ1-5,TRBV19,NA,NA,TGTGCCAGTAGTATAGACGGTTATCAGCCCCAGCATTTT,CASSIDGYQPQHF
TRBJ1-5,TRBV6-2/TRBV6-3,NA,NA,TGTGCCAGCAGCCCGAACCCAGGGGAACATCAGCCCCAGCATTTT,CASSPNPGEHQPQHF
TRBJ1-6,TRBV7-2,TRBD1,NA,TGTGCCAGCAGCTTAGCCTACAGGGGGCTCGGGTCACCCCTCCACTTT,CASSLAYRGLGSPLHF
TRBJ1-2,TRBV29-1,TRBD1,NA,TGCAGCGTTGGGGAGTGGGACAGGGGGCTTGGCTACACCTTC,CSVGEWDRGLGYTF
TRBJ1-4,TRBV19,NA,NA,TGTGCCAGTAGTATTAGGTACTCACCCTACGAAAAACTGTTTTTT,CASSIRYSPYEKLFF
TRBJ2-7,TRBV7-9,TRBD2,NA,TGTGCCAGCAGCCCGGGACTAGCTCCTCCCTACGAGCAGTACTTC,CASSPGLAPPYEQYF
TRBJ2-2,TRBV5-4,TRBD2,NA,TGTGCCAGCAGCCTTGGCGGGGGGGCCAACACCGGGGAGCTGTTTTTT,CASSLGGGANTGELFF
TRBJ1-6,TRBV13,NA,NA,TGTGCCAGCACGGTGAGCTCCTATAATTCACCCCTCCACTTT,CASTVSSYNSPLHF
TRBJ1-2,TRBV5-4,TRBD1,NA,TGTGCCAGCAGCTCTACAGGGGGGCACTATGGCTACACCTTC,CASSSTGGHYGYTF
TRBJ2-1,TRBV27,TRBD2,once,TGTGCCAGCAGTTTGCTAGCGGGGCCCAATGAGCAGTTCTTC,CASSLLAGPNEQFF
TRBJ2-7,TRBV3-1/TRBV3-2,TRBD2,once,TGTGCCAGCAGCTGGGAGGGCCCTTCCTACGAGCAGTACTTC,CASSWEGPSYEQYF
TRBJ1-1,TRBV25-1,NA,once,TGTGCCAGCAGTGAATCAGTGAACACTGAAGCTTTCTTT,CASSESVNTEAFF
TRBJ1-1,TRBV7-2,NA,NA,TGTGCCAGCAGCTTAAATACAGGTAGAACTGAAGCTTTCTTT,CASSLNTGRTEAFF
TRBJ1-1,TRBV28,NA,once,TGTGCCAGCAGTTCAACCGGGACAAAGATGAACACTGAAGCTTTCTTT,CASSSTGTKMNTEAFF
TRBJ2-3,TRBV7-9,NA,NA,TGTGCCAGCAGCTTAAGTACAGATACGCAGTATTTT,CASSLSTDTQYF
TRBJ1-4,TRBV6-5,TRBD1,few,TGTGCCAGCAGGGGACAGACCCGTGAAAAACTGTTTTTT,CASRGQTREKLFF
TRBJ2-2,TRBV24-1,NA,NA,TGTGCCACCCGCGGCAGCGACTCCGAGCTGTTTTTT,CATRGSDSELFF
TRBJ2-2,TRBV9,NA,NA,TGTGCCAGCAGCGTACAGGCTAGCCCATTCACCGGGGAGCTGTTTTTT,CASSVQASPFTGELFF
TRBJ1-2,TRBV11-2,NA,NA,TGTGCCAGCAGCGTCGGGCCTAGAGATTATGGCTACACCTTC,CASSVGPRDYGYTF
TRBJ1-5,TRBV11-2,NA,NA,TGTGCCAGCAGCTTAGACCCAGGGGCTCGGGGGGCCCGACAGCCCCAGCATTTT,CASSLDPGARGARQPQHF
TRBJ1-2,TRBV6-5,NA,NA,TGTGCCAGCAGTTACTCCTGGGGTAGCCCGGGGAGCTACACCTTC,CASSYSWGSPGSYTF
TRBJ1-6,TRBV2,NA,NA,TGTGCCAGCAGTGAATGGGGGGTGGTCGGTAATTCACCCCTCCACTTT,CASSEWGVVGNSPLHF
TRBJ2-7,TRBV2,TRBD1,NA,TGTGCCAGCAAAGACAGGGCAGCCTACGAGCAGTACTTC,CASKDRAAYEQYF
TRBJ1-5,TRBV19,NA,once,TGTGCCAGTAGTAGCGGGAAAGTCTCCAGCAATCAGCCCCAGCATTTT,CASSSGKVSSNQPQHF
TRBJ1-2,TRBV19,NA,NA,TGTGCCTCCGCTAAGACAGCTAACTATGGCTACACCTTC,CASAKTANYGYTF
TRBJ2-1,TRBV2,TRBD2,NA,TGTGCCAGCCAAAAACTAGCGGGTTCCTACAATGAGCAGTTCTTC,CASQKLAGSYNEQFF
TRBJ2-7,TRBV5-1,NA,NA,TGCGCCAGCAGCTTGGCATGGACAGCTCTCGAGCAGTACTTC,CASSLAWTALEQYF
TRBJ1-3,TRBV19,NA,NA,TGTGCCAGTAGCGCCGGAGGGTCAGTAAACACCATATATTTT,CASSAGGSVNTIYF
TRBJ1-4,TRBV6-5,TRBD1,NA,TGTGCCAGCCGCAAGGGGGCAACGAGTGAAAAACTGTTTTTT,CASRKGATSEKLFF
TRBJ1-3,TRBV21-1,NA,medium-sized,TGTGCCAGCAGCAGGCCCCGAACCTCTGGAAACACCATATATTTT,CASSRPRTSGNTIYF
TRBJ1-5,TRBV18,NA,NA,TGTGCCAGCTCAGAAGGGTCCTCGAGCAATCAGCCCCAGCATTTT,CASSEGSSSNQPQHF
TRBJ2-1,TRBV10-2,TRBD2,NA,TGCGCCAGCACACGACTAGCGGCCGAAGGGAATGAGCAGTTCTTC,CASTRLAAEGNEQFF
TRBJ1-1,TRBV6-5,NA,NA,TGTGCCAGCAGTTACTTTCCAGGGCAGAACACTGAAGCTTTCTTT,CASSYFPGQNTEAFF